This T cell receptor beta chain was recovered during a study of OX40 agonist ivuxolimab in advanced cancers. The protocol was immunoSEQ multiplex PCR, while the TCRdb copy is restricted to in-frame clones and leaves out a portion. The data show about 79,000 clones, roughly 87% seen once. Concerning this clone itself: Its antigen is unknown.

Study outcomes and limitations: The study found among the lowest clonal expansion in partial responders at 0.1-3.0 mg/kg. Clones of CD4+ and CD8+ blood T cells grew by week 6 at doses of 0.1 to 3.0 mg/kg.

Germline-derived CDR1 and CDR2 are MNHEY and SVGAGI. This CDR3 is built from 14 residues. V shed 6 bases and J shed 5 bases, with 14 bases lying between them. The TCR sequence derives from an adult with an advanced solid tumor such as melanoma, head and neck, liver or kidney cancer. The material sequenced was CD4+ or CD8+ T cells sorted from blood, taken in a trial of the OX40 agonist ivuxolimab. V gene TRBV6-5 combines with J gene TRBJ1-5; perhaps TRBD1 as D (5 bases). The chain's CDR3 is CASRPGTLHQPQHF. The CDR3 DNA reads as TGTGCCAGCAGACCCGGGACCTTACATCAGCCCCAGCATTTT.